The entry below gives a single T cell receptor beta chain sequence along with its context. Germline CDR1 is MDHEN and CDR2 is SYDVKM. The CDR3 totals 15 residues. V shed 7 bases, J shed 1 base, and the junction held 6 bases outside the gene matches. This sample stems from a study of T cells after yellow fever vaccination. A process of 5'RACE template switching, which added a universal primer site and UMIs, was used to make TCR cDNA. TCRdb called the 5' RACE reads again in MiXCR, with one record for every CDR3 protein. Of some 160,000 distinct CDR3 sequences listed, about a tenth are singletons. The receptor comes from a man aged 18 to 29 who received the YFV17D yellow fever vaccine. The chain has TRBV28 and TRBJ1-4; 7 nucleotides agree with TRBD1. This specimen consisted of CD8+ T cells sorted from PBMCs, obtained 45 days after the yellow fever booster vaccination. CDR3 loop: CASTFGDRTNEKLFF. CDR3 in DNA: TGTGCCAGCACCTTCGGGGACAGAACTAATGAAAAACTGTTTTTT.